Here is one TCR beta chain with its context. This sample's time point: patch test 1, 2 weeks after DPC sensitization. Treatment defined: therapeutic diphenylcyclopropenone sensitization with weekly scalp DPC. Alopecia patients, 18 to 70 years old and DPC-suitable, served as donors. The data originate from a study of human T cells and chemical hapten exposure. Unmatched junction bases numbered 5, after V lost 3 bases and J lost 4 bases. The germline V gene encodes CDR1 SEHNR and CDR2 FQNEAQ (reference sequence). This CDR3 has 14 amino acids. One entry per CDR3 protein, called by TCRdb with MiXCR from the RACE reads. The sample lists approximately 100,000 distinct CDR3 sequences; around 10% were seen once.

This sequence originates from a woman aged 40-49 years with alopecia areata. Some clones in this sample may be carry-over from other donors' samples. Sequences were derived from whole blood, sampled in connection with sensitization to the hapten diphenylcyclopropenone (DPC). This chain links TRBV7-9 with TRBJ1-1, with TRBD1 matching 7 bases. CDR3 in DNA: TGTGCCAGCAGCTTTTATGCAGGGGGCACTGAAGCTTTCTTT. Translation gives CASSFYAGGTEAFF.